These T cell receptor beta chains were read from a single sample in a study of T cell repertoires in cytomegalovirus infection. TCRdb re-called the reads through MiXCR, storing one row per CDR3 protein. The repertoire holds about 530,000 distinct CDR3 sequences, with approximately 26% as singletons. The sequenced material came from PBMCs. The receptors originated from a human donor in good health (CMV status not recorded). Some clones in this sample may be carry-over from other donors' samples. The CDR3 runs from the conserved cysteine through the conserved F or W. D genes are given only for firm matches. For some rows the clone size is stated as once, few or many, or as a class when expanded; others skip it.

>TRBJ1-1|TRBV12-3/TRBV12-4|few|-
CASSSIQDGLNAFF
TGTGCCAGCAGTTCGATCCAGGACGGGCTGAACGCTTTCTTT
>TRBJ2-5|TRBV10-3|few|-
CAISVDGQLQETQYF
TGTGCCATCAGTGTAGATGGGCAGTTACAAGAGACCCAGTACTTC
>TRBJ1-4|TRBV20-1|-|-
CSARQGSIFDNEKLFF
TGCAGTGCTAGACAGGGGAGCATTTTTGATAATGAAAAACTGTTTTTT
>TRBJ2-3|TRBV29-1|-|-
CSVEDQIARGIDTQYF
TGCAGCGTTGAAGATCAGATTGCCAGGGGCATAGATACGCAGTATTTT
>TRBJ2-5|TRBV7-2|many|-
CASSPGPGETQYF
TGTGCCAGCAGCCCCGGGCCTGGAGAGACCCAGTACTTC
>TRBJ2-7|TRBV24-1|-|TRBD2
CATSDSGTSGRFSYEQYF
TGTGCCACCAGTGACTCCGGGACTAGCGGGAGGTTCTCCTACGAGCAGTACTTC
>TRBJ2-1|TRBV7-2|many|-
CASSLAPGSYNEQFF
TGTGCCAGCAGCTTAGCGCCGGGGTCCTACAATGAGCAGTTCTTC
>TRBJ2-7|TRBV28|-|TRBD2
CAIESGSNTYEQYF
TGTGCCATCGAGAGCGGGAGTAACACCTACGAGCAGTACTTC
>TRBJ2-1|TRBV7-2|-|TRBD2
CASSSLAGGPLVF
TGTGCCAGCAGCTCGTTAGCGGGAGGCCCTCTTGTCTTC
>TRBJ1-5|TRBV28|few|TRBD1
CASRGLQGDDNQPQHF
TGTGCCAGCAGGGGACTCCAGGGGGATGACAATCAGCCCCAGCATTTT
>TRBJ1-6|TRBV3-1|-|-
CASSLTGVANSPLHF
TGTGCCAGCAGTCTTACGGGGGTTGCCAATTCACCCCTCCACTTT
>TRBJ2-2|TRBV12-3/TRBV12-4|-|TRBD1
CASSPKISGTGSRSGELFF
TGTGCCAGCAGTCCGAAGATATCCGGGACAGGGAGTCGATCCGGGGAGCTGTTTTTT
>TRBJ2-6|TRBV5-4|few|TRBD1
CASSEPGQSSGANVLTF
TGTGCCAGCAGCGAGCCGGGACAGAGCTCTGGGGCCAACGTCCTGACTTTC
>TRBJ2-1|TRBV20-1|-|TRBD2
CSATGSGRREQFF
TGCAGTGCTACGGGTAGCGGGAGACGTGAGCAGTTCTTC
>TRBJ2-3|TRBV6-5|-|-
CASSYSLSSTDTQYF
TGTGCCAGCAGTTACTCTCTTTCAAGCACAGATACGCAGTATTTT
>TRBJ1-2|TRBV28|few|TRBD1
CASRTGGDYGYTF
TGTGCCAGCAGAACAGGGGGCGATTATGGCTACACCTTC
>TRBJ2-5|TRBV5-1|-|-
CASSLGSDQETQYF
TGCGCCAGCAGCTTGGGATCGGACCAAGAGACCCAGTACTTC
>TRBJ2-5|TRBV7-2|-|-
CASSLLAGRGETQYF
TGTGCCAGCAGCTTATTGGCGGGCCGTGGAGAGACCCAGTACTTC
>TRBJ1-3|TRBV30|-|-
CAWSVGRGPQGGNTIYF
TGTGCCTGGAGTGTCGGACGGGGACCCCAGGGAGGAAACACCATATATTTT
>TRBJ1-1|TRBV5-1|-|-
CASSLVQGLNTEAFF
TGCGCCAGCAGCTTGGTTCAGGGACTGAACACTGAAGCTTTCTTT
>TRBJ2-1|TRBV11-3|-|TRBD2
CASSLASGSLYNEQFF
TGTGCCAGCAGCCTTGCCAGCGGGAGCCTATACAATGAGCAGTTCTTC
>TRBJ2-1|TRBV11-3|-|-
CASRLSGSGANEQFF
TGTGCCAGCAGACTCTCTGGTAGCGGAGCTAATGAGCAGTTCTTC